This T cell receptor (beta chain) was profiled in a study of OX40 agonist ivuxolimab in advanced cancers. The overall study: Earlier treatment with anti-PD-1, anti-PD-L1 or anti-CTLA-4 was permitted, and around 43% had received some. Study-wide findings and caveats: Relatively little clonal expansion, among the lowest observed, appeared in partial responders at 0.1-3.0 mg/kg. Blood T cells, both CD4+ and CD8+, expanded clonally by week 6 at 0.1 to 3.0 mg/kg. On average, a greater number of expanded clones characterised CD8+ T cells relative to CD4+.

Profiled with immunoSEQ multiplex PCR; TCRdb holds only in-frame clones, not every one. The sample shows around 72,000 clones, roughly nine tenths of them seen only once. The ends were cut back, 3 bases at V and 2 bases at J, with 16 bases in the middle. The CDR3 covers 15 residues. Germline assignment: CDR1 GTSNPN and CDR2 SVGIG (reference sequence). Note on this clone: Its antigen is not known.

The clonotype was recovered from an adult with an advanced solid tumor such as melanoma, head and neck, liver or kidney cancer. The J gene is TRBJ2-5, the V gene TRBV30; no clear D gene. Sequenced here: CD4+ or CD8+ T cells sorted from blood, sampled in a trial of the OX40 agonist ivuxolimab. The CDR3 DNA reads as TGTGCCTGGAGCCCCCCCCGGCTACCACAAGAGACCCAGTACTTC. It codes for CAWSPPRLPQETQYF.